This TCR beta chain was recovered during a study of blood T cell repertoires in COVID-19. How the authors handled the data: It was from reference gene primer amplification that nucleated cell counts were estimated. TCRdb's copy holds only in-frame clones and misses some; the assay was immunoSEQ multiplex PCR. V and J calls and clone size are copied from that table; D and trimming were computed from the DNA. This sample carries about 150,000 clones, 65% to 85% of them seen once, and the ten largest clones take about 9%. CDR3 length equals 15 residues. The ends were cut back, 3 bases at V and 8 bases at J, with 17 bases in the middle. CDR1 SGHDN and CDR2 FVKESK come from the germline V gene.

The TCR comes from a man over 45 with active or convalescent COVID-19. The chain uses TRBV14 and TRBJ2-4, with D possibly TRBD2 on 6 matching bases. Sequencing input: peripheral blood. CDR3 nucleotide sequence: TGTGCCAGCAGCCAGCCAGGGACTGTGATAGACATTCAGTACTTC. This translates into CASSQPGTVIDIQYF.